A selection of T cell receptor beta chains follows, all from one sample in a study of OX40 agonist ivuxolimab in advanced cancers. Here immunoSEQ multiplex PCR was the method, and the copy in TCRdb shows in-frame clones only, minus some. The repertoire has 100,000 or so clones, about 96% of them found once; the top ten carry 2%. The sequencing here drew on CD4+ or CD8+ T cells sorted from blood, taken in a trial of the OX40 agonist ivuxolimab. Receptors were obtained from an adult with an advanced solid tumor such as melanoma, head and neck, liver or kidney cancer. Each CDR3 is given with its conserved first and last residue. The D gene is left open where the match is weak. Rows may omit the clone size; those that give it use once, few, many or a size class.

abundance	j_gene	d_gene	v_gene	CDR3aa	CDR3nt
.	TRBJ2-7	TRBD1	TRBV4-1	CASSRGQGAHEQYF	TGCGCCAGCAGCCGCGGACAGGGGGCCCACGAGCAGTACTTC
.	TRBJ1-4	.	TRBV7-9	CASSATRDRVNEKLFF	TGTGCCAGCAGCGCGACGAGGGACCGCGTAAATGAAAAACTGTTTTTT
.	TRBJ2-1	.	TRBV5-4	CASEGLRGQYEQFF	TGTGCCAGCGAGGGACTGAGGGGGCAGTATGAGCAGTTCTTC
.	TRBJ2-1	TRBD1	TRBV7-6	CASSLGGQGGEQFF	TGTGCCAGCAGCTTAGGGGGACAGGGAGGGGAGCAGTTCTTC
.	TRBJ2-1	TRBD2	TRBV6-5	CASSYGGGGDYNEQFF	TGTGCCAGCAGTTACGGCGGCGGGGGGGATTACAATGAGCAGTTCTTC
.	TRBJ2-1	.	TRBV7-9	CASSLDRSMRNEQFF	TGTGCCAGCAGCTTAGACCGCAGTATGAGGAATGAGCAGTTCTTC
few	TRBJ2-7	TRBD2	TRBV28	CASSVLAGLYEQYF	TGTGCCAGCAGTGTTTTAGCGGGCCTCTACGAGCAGTACTTC
.	TRBJ2-1	.	TRBV19	CATRFNEQFF	TGTGCCACCCGGTTCAATGAGCAGTTCTTC
.	TRBJ2-5	TRBD2	TRBV11-1	CASSLLASGRLSETQYF	TGTGCCAGCAGCTTATTGGCTAGCGGGAGGTTGTCAGAGACCCAGTACTTC
.	TRBJ2-7	.	TRBV20-1	CSASFNHEQYF	TGCAGTGCTAGCTTTAACCACGAGCAGTACTTC
.	TRBJ2-3	.	TRBV7-3	CASSLTGEHPYF	TGTGCCAGCAGCTTAACGGGAGAACATCCGTATTTT
.	TRBJ2-7	TRBD2	TRBV2	CASSGPTAGEQYF	TGTGCCAGCAGTGGCCCGACAGCGGGGGAGCAGTACTTC
.	TRBJ1-6	.	TRBV28	CASSLDSSVNSPLHF	TGTGCCAGCAGTTTAGACAGTTCGGTTAATTCACCCCTCCACTTT
.	TRBJ2-2	.	TRBV5-4	CASSWSGANTGELFF	TGTGCCAGCAGCTGGTCGGGCGCGAACACCGGGGAGCTGTTTTTT
.	TRBJ2-1	.	TRBV28	CASSLFSRNEQFF	TGTGCCAGCAGTTTATTCAGCCGCAATGAGCAGTTCTTC
.	TRBJ2-3	TRBD1	TRBV6-5	CASSSGGTVHTDTQYF	TGTGCCAGCAGTTCAGGGGGTACAGTCCACACAGATACGCAGTATTTT
once	TRBJ2-5	TRBD2	TRBV5-1	CASTLAGGPPSLETQYF	TGCGCCAGCACACTCGCGGGGGGGCCACCAAGTCTGGAGACCCAGTACTTC
.	TRBJ2-2	TRBD1	TRBV28	CASARDRNTGELFF	TGTGCCAGCGCCCGGGACAGAAACACCGGGGAGCTGTTTTTT
.	TRBJ2-3	TRBD2	TRBV6-9	CASSDPGGDTQYF	TGTGCCAGCAGTGATCCGGGAGGAGATACGCAGTATTTT
.	TRBJ2-1	TRBD1	TRBV29-1	CSVVWGQGRSEQFF	TGCAGCGTTGTCTGGGGACAGGGTAGGAGTGAGCAGTTCTTC
.	TRBJ1-1	.	TRBV27	CASSLSPTGNTEAFF	TGTGCCAGCAGTTTATCCCCCACAGGGAACACTGAAGCTTTCTTT
.	TRBJ1-1	.	TRBV30	CAFLMSSNTEAFF	TGTGCCTTTTTGATGAGCTCGAACACTGAAGCTTTCTTT
.	TRBJ2-5	TRBD2	TRBV27	CASSPRGGTQETQYF	TGTGCCAGCAGTCCTCGCGGGGGAACCCAAGAGACCCAGTACTTC
once	TRBJ2-7	TRBD1	TRBV5-4	CAVQTGASYEQYF	TGTGCCGTCCAGACAGGGGCTTCCTACGAGCAGTACTTC
.	TRBJ2-1	TRBD1	TRBV7-9	CASSNTGTGRNEQFF	TGTGCCAGCAGCAACACCGGGACAGGGCGAAATGAGCAGTTCTTC
once	TRBJ1-1	.	TRBV19	CASSIDPGDTEAFF	TGTGCCAGTAGTATAGATCCCGGCGACACTGAAGCTTTCTTT
.	TRBJ1-2	.	TRBV28	CASSHDSNYGYTF	TGTGCCAGCAGTCACGACAGCAACTATGGCTACACCTTC
.	TRBJ2-7	TRBD2	TRBV27	CASSVIAGGAYEQYF	TGTGCCAGCAGTGTTATAGCGGGGGGAGCCTACGAGCAGTACTTC
.	TRBJ1-2	.	TRBV28	CASSLFGTDYTF	TGTGCCAGCAGTTTATTCGGCACTGACTACACCTTC
.	TRBJ2-7	.	TRBV11-2	CASSSPMGGVSEQYF	TGTGCCAGCAGCTCACCAATGGGGGGAGTCTCCGAGCAGTACTTC
.	TRBJ2-3	TRBD2	TRBV28	CASSLHSGGLDTQYF	TGTGCCAGCAGTCTACATAGCGGGGGTTTAGATACGCAGTATTTT
.	TRBJ2-5	TRBD2	TRBV5-1	CASRGEGETQYF	TGCGCCAGCAGAGGGGAGGGCGAGACCCAGTACTTC
.	TRBJ2-1	.	TRBV4-1	CASSQESTTGSSYNEQFF	TGCGCCAGCAGCCAAGAATCGACTACCGGGAGCTCCTACAATGAGCAGTTCTTC
.	TRBJ2-2	.	TRBV19	CASGRSSGELFF	TGTGCCAGTGGACGGTCGTCCGGGGAGCTGTTTTTT
once	TRBJ2-5	TRBD1	TRBV27	CASNTGQGVGETQYF	TGTGCCAGCAACACCGGACAGGGGGTTGGCGAGACCCAGTACTTC
.	TRBJ2-1	TRBD2	TRBV5-8	CASSGRTSGDGNEQFF	TGTGCCAGCAGCGGCCGAACTAGCGGCGACGGCAATGAGCAGTTCTTC
.	TRBJ2-7	TRBD2	TRBV4-1	CASSPTSVSSYEQYF	TGCGCCAGCAGCCCGACTAGCGTGAGCTCCTACGAGCAGTACTTC
.	TRBJ2-3	TRBD2	TRBV27	CASSFSGLAGGLDTQYF	TGTGCCAGCAGTTTCTCCGGACTAGCGGGAGGGCTGGATACGCAGTATTTT
few	TRBJ1-5	TRBD1	TRBV7-9	CASSPSTGNQPQHF	TGTGCCAGCAGCCCGTCGACAGGGAACCAGCCCCAGCATTTT
.	TRBJ2-3	TRBD1	TRBV6-6	CASSTGADTQYF	TGTGCCAGCAGTACAGGGGCAGATACGCAGTATTTT
.	TRBJ2-5	TRBD1	TRBV9	CASSGQGQTQYF	TGTGCCAGCTCCGGACAGGGTCAGACCCAGTACTTC
.	TRBJ2-1	.	TRBV6-6	CASSLSREPAYNEQFF	TGTGCCAGCAGTCTCTCAAGGGAGCCCGCCTACAATGAGCAGTTCTTC
.	TRBJ2-1	TRBD1	TRBV7-9	CASSPAAGTGFHEQFF	TGTGCCAGCAGCCCGGCTGCCGGGACAGGGTTTCATGAGCAGTTCTTC
few	TRBJ1-2	.	TRBV2	CASSAREENGYTF	TGTGCCAGCAGCGCCCGGGAGGAGAATGGCTACACCTTC